Sequencing of this T cell receptor (beta chain) was carried out in a study of cytomegalovirus exposure and HLA in healthy donors. In the study overall: One earlier analysis, a look at about 179 million T cells, found 100 million to 130 million unique TCR beta sequences. Whole-study results and caveats: Relative to the approximately 680-donor mean, N-insertions were reportedly fewer in an Asian-associated ancestry cluster in a later analysis. Roughly uniform sequencing depth across donors was assumed, possibly incorrectly.

Concerning this clone: Its antigen remains unidentified.

The CDR3 has 14 residues. Trimming removed 3 bases at V and 4 bases at J, with 9 bases between. Germline V lookup: CDR1 SNHLY, CDR2 FYNNEI. The PCR had 60 Vbeta and 13 Jbeta primers. Clones were read by immunoSEQ multiplex PCR, and TCRdb kept only the in-frame ones, dropping some. Of tens of thousands of clones in the sample, around 60% were seen once. Sequences were obtained from PBMCs. This chain uses TRBV2 with TRBJ2-2; possibly TRBD1 for D (5 bases). This clonotype was obtained from a human donor in good health. The chain's CDR3 is CASSDRVGTGELFF. Here the CDR3 DNA reads TGTGCCAGCAGTGACAGGGTGGGCACCGGGGAGCTGTTTTTT. Full variable domain (rest looked up from reference TRBV2 and TRBJ2-2): EPEVTQTPSHQVTQMGQEVILRCVPISNHLYFYWYRQILGQKVEFLVSFYNNEISEKSEIFDDQFSVERPDGSNFTLKIRSTKLEDSAMYFCASSDRVGTGELFFGEGSRLTVL.